The next 19 T cell receptor beta chains were all read from a single sample in a study of blood T cells in healthy people across ages (dated by TCRdb to between 2015 and 2016). Libraries were constructed by 5' RACE. Sequencer: Illumina HiSeq 2500. The second PCR ran for roughly 7 to 11 cycles and used a J-beta primer mix along with a sample-barcoded 5' primer. TCRdb reanalyzed the raw reads on its own, using fastp at Q25 for trimming and MiXCR for clone calling, and kept in-frame beta chains. When rows share a CDR3 protein, they turn into one entry using the most common DNA and genes. This sample has more than 800,000 distinct CDR3 sequences in its table, and around 26% of those were observed once. 15% to 20% of the sample comes from the top ten. The sequencing sample was made of blood. Every receptor here comes from a woman of 80 years or more in good health.

With respect to this clonotype: Here the CDR3 omits its conserved ending phenylalanine or tryptophan, so a read error is the likely source. The chain employs TRBV25-1 and TRBJ2-5; TRBD2 aligns across 8 bases. The tail of the sequence fits TRBJ2-7 better, so the J call may be wrong. Germline-derived CDR1 and CDR2 are MGHDK and SYGVNS. CDR3 size: 15 residues. Here the CDR3 reads CTSSDLGGGLYEQYC. The CDR3 DNA is TGCACCAGCAGCGATCTGGGCGGGGGGCTCTACGAGCAGTACTGC.

Comments on this clonotype: The junction does not match germline at one end; this may be a read error. The chain combines TRBV20-1 with TRBJ1-5; D unresolved. This CDR3 is built from 13 residues. The germline gives CDR1 DFQATT, CDR2 SNEGSKA (reference sequence). CDR3 sequence reads: CGARVGLRQPQHF. The CDR3 DNA follows: TGCGGTGCTAGAGTAGGGTTGCGTCAGCCCCAGCATTTT.

This clonotype was recorded once. The V call is TRBV5-1, the J call TRBJ2-1; a possible D gene is TRBD1 (5 bases). The CDR3 is 17 residues long. Germline-derived CDR1 and CDR2 are SGHRS and YFSETQ. Trimming stripped 0 bases from V and 0 bases from J, with 13 bases between. The CDR3 sequence: CASSLDTGSSSYNEQFF. DNA for the CDR3: TGCGCCAGCAGCTTGGATACAGGATCAAGCTCCTACAATGAGCAGTTCTTC.

Turning to this clonotype: A junction end diverges from the germline sequence, so it may reflect a read error. This rearrangement joins TRBV5-5 to TRBJ2-4; D is uncertain. This CDR3 comprises 13 residues. Germline assignment: CDR1 SGHKS and CDR2 YYEKEE (reference sequence). As DNA, the CDR3 is TGTGCCAGCAGCTTCGGGCCGGTAGACATTCGGTACTTC. The encoded protein is CASSFGPVDIRYF.

The chain joins TRBV15 to TRBJ1-3; D is undetermined. Germline CDR1 is LNHNV and CDR2 is YYDKDF (reference sequence). Trimming removed 0 bases from V and 0 bases from J, with 3 bases in between. The CDR3 extends over 14 amino acids. CDR3 residues: CATSRDTSGNTIYF. The CDR3 nucleotides read TGTGCCACCAGCAGAGATACCTCTGGAAACACCATATATTTT.

Concerning this clonotype itself: One junction end does not reproduce the germline sequence, and a read error may be involved. The rearrangement uses TRBV6-5 and TRBJ2-4; 7 bases agree with TRBD2. The DNA end is more similar to TRBJ2-7, so the J call may be wrong. This CDR3 is 18 amino acids long. The V gene's germline CDR1 is MNHEY and CDR2 SVGAGI. The CDR3 DNA sequence: TGTGCCGGCAGTTACGCCCTAGGGTTTACCGGGGGGTCAAACGAGCAGTACTTC. It yields the protein CAGSYALGFTGGSNEQYF.

This clonotype was seen a single time. One end of the junction does not line up with germline, which may come from a read error. The genes are TRBV6-5 and TRBJ1-4; weak D call: TRBD1 (5 bases). Per the germline V gene, CDR1 is MNHEY and CDR2 is SVGAGI. The CDR3 loop spans 16 amino acids. Here the CDR3 DNA reads TGTGCCAGCAGTTACACCACGGGACGGACTAGTGAAAAACTGTTTTTT. Translating it yields CASSYTTGRTSEKLFF.

The table lists this clonotype with many counts. DNA for the CDR3: TGTGCCAGCAGCTTCGACAGGGGCCGCGGTCCCCAGTACTTC. Translated: CASSFDRGRGPQYF. This chain joins TRBV14 and TRBJ2-5, with 8 bases matching TRBD1. This CDR3 has 14 amino acids. J was trimmed by 9 bases and V by 5 bases; bases with no gene match: 11. Germline V gene data show CDR1 as SGHDN and CDR2 as FVKESK.

The chain couples TRBV15 to TRBJ1-2, with 8 bases fitting TRBD1. Germline CDR1 is LNHNV and CDR2 is YYDKDF (reference sequence). The junction had 4 bases not matched to a gene; V was cut back by 6 bases and J by 7 bases. The CDR3 sequence is 12 residues long. CDR3 nucleotide sequence: TGTGCCACCAGGGGGACAGGCGCTGGCTACACCTTC. It translates to CATRGTGAGYTF.

Concerning this clonotype itself: A much larger clone sits a single nucleotide away, making a read error possible. In DNA form, the CDR3 reads TGCAGCGTTAGGGACAGTCAAGGGACCCAGTACTTC. This gives the protein CSVRDSQGTQYF. The V gene is TRBV29-1, the J gene TRBJ2-7; 7 positions match TRBD1. TRBJ2-5 explains the end of the DNA better; the J call may be wrong. This CDR3 comprises 12 residues. The germline V gene encodes CDR1 SQVTM and CDR2 ANQGSEA.

As to this clonotype: A read error may explain this, as a much larger clone is one base away. The genes are TRBV7-2 and TRBJ2-1; possibly TRBD2 for D (7 bases). Germline V gene sequence: CDR1 SGHTA, CDR2 FQGNSA. V shed 5 bases and J shed 13 bases, with 21 bases lying between them. This CDR3 is built from 14 residues. The CDR3 loop reads CASSPNREGETQFF. In nucleotides, the CDR3 is TGTGCCAGCAGCCCCAACAGGGAGGGGGAGACCCAGTTCTTC.

A note on this clonotype: With a much larger clone just one base away, this may be a read error. This chain connects TRBV6-2 or TRBV6-3 to TRBJ1-2; 7 bases line up with TRBD1. The CDR3 sequence is 14 residues long. CDR1 is MNHEY, CDR2 SVGEGT, per germline. After removal of 11 bases from V and 11 bases from J, the junction contained 20 bases not matched to a gene. This CDR3 is CACTYGTVTMGYTF. In DNA form, the CDR3 reads TGTGCCTGCACCTACGGGACAGTAACTATGGGATACACCTTC.

There are many counts of this clonotype. This CDR3 reads CASSVVLERTAYSYEQYF. The DNA of the CDR3 is TGTGCCAGCAGCGTAGTTTTAGAGAGGACAGCCTACTCCTACGAGCAGTACTTC. This chain links TRBV9 with TRBJ2-7; perhaps TRBD1 as D (6 bases). V lost 0 bases, J lost 0 bases, and 19 bases lay in between. Germline CDR1 and CDR2: SGDLS and YYNGEE. The CDR3 is 18 residues long.

The rearrangement joins TRBV28 to TRBJ1-5, with a possible D match to TRBD1 (5 bases). The CDR3 runs to 16 residues. Trimming took off 2 bases at V and 7 bases at J, with 18 bases between the two ends. CDR1 is MDHEN and CDR2 is SYDVKM in the germline V gene. Written as DNA, the CDR3 is TGTGCCAGCAGTTTACCCCGGGGGAGGTTGGGACAGCCCCAGCATTTT. As protein: CASSLPRGRLGQPQHF.

This clonotype appeared many times. This chain links TRBV27 with TRBJ1-2; 8 bases fit TRBD1. With V trimmed by 6 bases and J by 6 bases, 9 bases remained unmatched. In germline, CDR1 is MNHEY, CDR2 SMNVEV (reference sequence). This CDR3 region has 14 residues. CDR3 protein: CASRPFGQGHGYTF. CDR3 nucleotide sequence: TGTGCCAGCAGACCATTCGGACAGGGTCATGGCTACACCTTC.

Many counts were recorded for this clonotype. The CDR3 reads CASSLQTANNQPQHF. The CDR3 DNA reads TGTGCCAGCAGTTTGCAGACAGCGAACAATCAGCCCCAGCATTTT. The chain has TRBV12-3 or TRBV12-4 and TRBJ1-5; a weak D match, TRBD1 (5 bases). The length of the CDR3 is 15 residues. The V and J ends lost 3 bases and 3 bases respectively, with 12 bases between them.

The rearrangement links TRBV9 to TRBJ2-2; TRBD2 might be the D (6 bases). The CDR3 has 17 amino acids. Trimming stripped 0 bases from V and 6 bases from J, with 18 bases between. The germline V gene encodes CDR1 SGDLS and CDR2 YYNGEE. The CDR3 region has the DNA TGTGCCAGCAGCGTAGTAGCGGTGTGGGGAGGATCCGGGGAGCTGTTTTTT. Protein: CASSVVAVWGGSGELFF.

This clonotype has more than one count but fewer than ten. The chain couples TRBV3-1 to TRBJ1-1; D unclear. This CDR3 has 13 amino acids. CDR1 is LGHDT and CDR2 is YNNKEL in the germline V gene (reference sequence). Trimming cost V 2 bases and J 0 bases, with 4 bases left between them. The CDR3: CASSQIVNTEAFF. CDR3 bases: TGTGCCAGCAGCCAAATTGTGAACACTGAAGCTTTCTTT.

J is TRBJ2-5 and V is TRBV20-1, with TRBD2 matching 10 bases. The ends lost 6 bases at V and 2 bases at J; junction bases unmatched: 9. The CDR3 totals 15 residues. The germline gives CDR1 DFQATT, CDR2 SNEGSKA (reference sequence). The CDR3 spells CSAEAAGGRQETQYF. In nucleotides, the CDR3 is TGCAGTGCAGAGGCAGCGGGAGGGCGACAAGAGACCCAGTACTTC.